This TCR beta chain is drawn from a study of blood T cells in healthy people across ages. Overall study findings and caveats: Total diversity from one million sequenced T cells was likely underestimated. In the absence of known donor CMV status, changes in expanded clonotypes were possibly confounded.

This clonotype occurred a few times. Antigen: not known. Trimming left V 1 base short and J 2 bases short, with 9 bases between. The germline V gene has CDR1 SQVTM and CDR2 ANQGSEA. The CDR3 has 14 amino acids. Alongside a J-beta primer mix, a sample-barcoded 5' primer served in a second PCR lasting roughly 6 to 12 cycles. Carrying 12 random nucleotides, a template-switch adaptor labeled each individual cDNA molecule. TCRdb redid the calling of the 5' RACE reads with MiXCR, one entry per CDR3 protein. The table has about a million distinct CDR3 sequences, approximately 38% seen once. There were healthy Caucasian individuals from Russia, aged about 6 to 95, serving as donors.

The specimen was blood. The receptor was isolated from a man younger than 35 in good health. V is TRBV29-1 and J is TRBJ1-5, with D unclear. The CDR3 DNA is TGCAGCGTTGAAGGCGGGCCGGGCAATCAGCCCCAGCATTTT. Translated, it gives CSVEGGPGNQPQHF. The full variable domain, completed using reference TRBV29-1 and TRBJ1-5, is SAVISQKPSRDICQRGTSLTIQCQVDSQVTMMFWYRQQPGQSLTLIATANQGSEATYESGFVIDKFPISRPNLTFSTLTVSNMSPEDSSIYLCSVEGGPGNQPQHFGDGTRLSIL.